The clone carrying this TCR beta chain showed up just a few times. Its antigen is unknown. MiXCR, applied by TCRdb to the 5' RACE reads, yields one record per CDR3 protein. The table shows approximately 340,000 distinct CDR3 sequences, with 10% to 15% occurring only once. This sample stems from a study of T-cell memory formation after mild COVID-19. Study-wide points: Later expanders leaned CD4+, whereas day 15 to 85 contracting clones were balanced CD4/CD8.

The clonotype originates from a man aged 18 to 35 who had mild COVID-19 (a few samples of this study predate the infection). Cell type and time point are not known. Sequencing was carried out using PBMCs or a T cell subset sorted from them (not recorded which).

CDR3 loop: CASSVSGDNYEQYF. The CDR3 DNA follows: TGTGCCAGCAGCGTTTCAGGGGATAACTACGAGCAGTACTTC. The chain joins TRBV9 to TRBJ2-7, with D tentatively TRBD1 (6 bases). V was shortened by 2 bases and J by 3 bases, with 12 bases between the two germline ends. This CDR3 region has 14 residues. Germline lookup yields CDR1 SGDLS and CDR2 YYNGEE.